This T cell receptor beta chain is from a study of cytomegalovirus exposure and HLA in healthy donors. Assay used: immunoSEQ multiplex PCR; TCRdb lists only in-frame clones, some missing. The data hold some 90,000 clones, with 95% to 98% observed a single time. In the case of this clone: The antigen is not known.

Whole-study findings and limits: Confirmation was obtained in vitro that a few CMV-associated chains are specific for CMV antigens. A classifier reportedly called cytomegalovirus status with high sensitivity and specificity. The authors listed approximately 150 TCR beta chains as cytomegalovirus-associated.

From the roughly 110-subject validation cohort, which was separate from the roughly 610-subject first cohort, the donors were drawn. Material: PBMCs. This TCR came from a man aged 18 to 35 in good health and CMV-seronegative.

The CDR3 loop is CASSQDAQIATNEKLFF. The CDR3 DNA follows: TGCGCCAGCAGCCAAGACGCCCAGATTGCAACTAATGAAAAACTGTTTTTT. The gene calls are TRBV4-3 and TRBJ1-4; D uncertain. CDR3 length: 17 residues. In germline, CDR1 is LGHNA, CDR2 YSLEER. V gave up 0 bases and J gave up 0 bases, with 11 bases separating them.